Shown below are 9 T cell receptor beta chains from a single sample sequenced in a study of type 1 regulatory T cells. TCRdb passed the reads through MiXCR, listing each CDR3 protein once. Among approximately 72,000 distinct CDR3 sequences listed, 63% were seen once. No antigen has been identified for these receptors. Sample: cultured T cells, either the whole culture or a sorted T cell fraction (not recorded which). Subset here: Tr1-enriched cell product generated in vitro against host alloantigens. The receptors come from a human donor in good health.

Comments on this clonotype: At one of its ends the junction is not consistent with the germline gene, which may arise from a read error. V and J are TRBV7-2 and TRBJ1-5; no definite D call. CDR1 is SGHTA, CDR2 FQGNSA, per germline. This CDR3 has 13 amino acids. This CDR3 reads CAGSGDLEQPQHF. CDR3 DNA sequence: TGTGCCGGCAGTGGGGATTTGGAGCAGCCCCAGCATTTT.

The chain joins TRBV5-1 to TRBJ2-7; D is perhaps TRBD2 (5 bases). The CDR3 covers 13 residues. V dropped 4 bases and J dropped 2 bases, with 10 bases sitting between them. Germline-derived CDR1 and CDR2 are SGHRS and YFSETQ. The chain's CDR3 is CASSPEGAYEQYF. CDR3 DNA: TGCGCCAGCAGCCCTGAGGGCGCCTACGAGCAGTACTTC.

This clonotype appeared once. The chain links TRBV5-6 to TRBJ1-4; D perhaps matches TRBD1 (5 bases). The V end lost 1 base, the J end lost 5 bases, and 15 bases lay between the germline ends. Germline V gives CDR1 SGHDT, CDR2 YYEEEE. The CDR3 extends over 16 amino acids. The CDR3 here is CASSLRQGGENEKLFF. For the CDR3, the DNA is TGTGCCAGCAGCTTGAGGCAGGGAGGTGAGAATGAAAAACTGTTTTTT.

The chain is built from TRBV20-1 and TRBJ2-1; no definite D call. V dropped 1 base and J dropped 2 bases, with 9 bases sitting between them. The germline CDR1 and CDR2 sequences are DFQATT and SNEGSKA (reference sequence). The CDR3 contains 14 residues. In DNA, the CDR3 is TGCAGTGCTAGAGTGGAGTACCCCTACAATGAGCAGTTCTTC. It yields the protein CSARVEYPYNEQFF.

The J gene is TRBJ1-1, the V gene TRBV6-4; 7 bases match TRBD1. CDR1 is MRHNA and CDR2 is SNTAGT in the germline V gene. V lost 4 bases and J lost 0; bases outside the gene matches: 2. The CDR3 has 14 residues. In DNA, the CDR3 is TGTGCCAGCAGTGTAGACAGGGTGAACACTGAAGCTTTCTTT. Translation gives CASSVDRVNTEAFF.

The V and J genes are TRBV2 and TRBJ2-1; D remains ambiguous. Per the germline V gene, CDR1 is SNHLY and CDR2 is FYNNEI. The CDR3 consists of 11 residues. Trimming cost V 4 bases and J 12 bases, with 10 bases left between them. The CDR3 nucleotides read TGTGCCAGCAGTGGGGTCCCTGGGCAGTTCTTC. This gives the protein CASSGVPGQFF.

The sample holds a few counts of this clonotype. This chain joins TRBV2 and TRBJ2-7; 7 nucleotides match TRBD2. This CDR3 is 15 amino acids long. Trimming cost V 4 bases and J 3 bases; bases outside gene matches: 9. From germline, CDR1 is SNHLY and CDR2 FYNNEI. This CDR3 reads CASSVSLAEYYEQYF. The CDR3 DNA reads as TGTGCCAGCAGTGTGAGCCTAGCGGAATACTACGAGCAGTACTTC.

The chain couples TRBV5-1 to TRBJ2-3; the D is unclear. This CDR3 spans 16 amino acids. V was shortened by 6 bases and J by 0 bases, with 17 bases between the two germline ends. The germline V gene encodes CDR1 SGHRS and CDR2 YFSETQ. The chain's CDR3 is CASKGTTSFSTDTQYF. In DNA form, the CDR3 reads TGCGCCAGCAAGGGCACGACTTCTTTTAGCACAGATACGCAGTATTTT. Variable domain in full (rest from reference TRBV5-1 and TRBJ2-3): KAGVTQTPRYLIKTRGQQVTLSCSPISGHRSVSWYQQTPGQGLQFLFEYFSETQRNKGNFPGRFSGRQFSNSRSEMNVSTLELGDSALYLCASKGTTSFSTDTQYFGPGTRLTVL.

V and J are TRBV6-2 or TRBV6-3 and TRBJ2-5, with TRBD2 as a possible D gene (5 bases). Germline CDR1 MNHEY, CDR2 SVGEGT. V lost 6 bases to trimming and J lost 5 bases, with 10 bases between them. CDR3 length: 12 amino acids. The CDR3 here is CASRRVGETQYF. CDR3 nucleotides: TGTGCCAGCAGGAGGGTAGGGGAGACCCAGTACTTC.